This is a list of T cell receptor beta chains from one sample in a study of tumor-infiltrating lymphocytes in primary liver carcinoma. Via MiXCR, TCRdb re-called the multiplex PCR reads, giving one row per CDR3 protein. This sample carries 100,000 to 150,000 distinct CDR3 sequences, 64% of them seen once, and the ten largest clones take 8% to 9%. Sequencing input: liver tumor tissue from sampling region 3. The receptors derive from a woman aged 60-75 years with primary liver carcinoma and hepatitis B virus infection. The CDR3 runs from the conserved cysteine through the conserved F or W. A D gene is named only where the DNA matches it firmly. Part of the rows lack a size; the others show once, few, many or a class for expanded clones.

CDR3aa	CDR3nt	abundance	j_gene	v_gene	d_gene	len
CASSSNRRLAGGHERYF	TGTGCCAGCAGCTCGAACCGCAGACTAGCGGGAGGCCACGAGCGGTACTTC	-	TRBJ2-7	TRBV7-9	TRBD2	17
CASNLWGDSYEQYF	TGTGCCAGCAACCTTTGGGGGGACTCCTACGAGCAGTACTTC	-	TRBJ2-7	TRBV11-1	-	14
CASIPDSRCREHFF	TGTGCCAGCATTCCGGACTCGAGGTGTAGGGAGCACTTCTTC	-	TRBJ2-1	TRBV11-2	-	14
CASTPTGGSYEQYF	TGTGCCAGCACCCCGACAGGGGGCTCCTACGAGCAGTACTTC	many	TRBJ2-7	TRBV12-3/TRBV12-4	TRBD1	14
CASSLGGAIINEQYF	TGTGCCAGCAGCTTAGGAGGAGCCATCATCAACGAGCAGTACTTC	many	TRBJ2-7	TRBV5-6	-	15
CSVAQDIRETQYF	TGCAGCGTTGCGCAGGACATCCGAGAGACCCAGTACTTC	-	TRBJ2-5	TRBV29-1	-	13
CASSSLTRLRLNEQFF	TGTGCCAGCAGCTCACTCACCCGGCTCAGGTTAAATGAGCAGTTCTTC	-	TRBJ2-1	TRBV5-6	-	16
CASRPSGPSYEQNF	TGTGCGAGCAGGCCTAGCGGGCCCTCCTACGAGCAGAACTTC	-	TRBJ2-7	TRBV7-9	TRBD2	14
CASRARIASGANILTF	TGTGCCAGCAGAGCTAGGATTGCCTCTGGGGCCAACATCCTGACTTTC	-	TRBJ2-6	TRBV12-3/TRBV12-4	-	16
CASSPLLGYYDYTF	TGTGCCAGCAGCCCTCTTCTGGGGTACTATGACTACACCTTC	-	TRBJ1-2	TRBV11-2	-	14
CVTSSGTIYEQYF	TGTGTCACCAGCTCCGGGACAATCTACGAGCAGTACTTC	-	TRBJ2-7	TRBV15	-	13
CASGPRTSGRYRETQYF	TGTGCCAGCGGCCCCAGGACTAGCGGGAGGTATCGAGAGACCCAGTACTTC	once	TRBJ2-5	TRBV6-5	TRBD2	17
CACNPGWTGVVTGELFF	TGTGCCTGCAACCCCGGGTGGACAGGGGTTGTTACCGGGGAGCTGTTTTTT	-	TRBJ2-2	TRBV11-2	TRBD1	17
CASHRQGRAETQYF	TGTGCCAGCCACCGACAGGGTAGGGCGGAGACCCAGTACTTC	many	TRBJ2-5	TRBV28	TRBD1	14
CASSLASAGSDQYF	TGTGCCAGCAGCTTAGCCTCGGCAGGGTCCGATCAGTACTTC	-	TRBJ2-7	TRBV11-2	-	14
CASSPTGRGKSPLHF	TGTGCCAGCAGCCCGACCGGGAGGGGGAAATCACCCCTCCACTTT	once	TRBJ1-6	TRBV28	-	15
CASSLGDRPVSSGANVLTF	TGTGCCAGCAGCTTAGGGGACAGGCCCGTTAGCTCTGGGGCCAACGTCCTGACTTTC	medium-sized	TRBJ2-6	TRBV11-2	TRBD1	19
CASSTHRGGNTEAFF	TGTGCCAGCAGCACCCACCGGGGGGGAAACACTGAAGCTTTCTTT	many	TRBJ1-1	TRBV7-8	-	15
CASSLGQINEKLFF	TGTGCCAGCAGCTTAGGTCAGATTAATGAAAAACTGTTTTTT	medium-sized	TRBJ1-4	TRBV11-2	-	14
CASSLGVLATEAFF	TGTGCCAGCAGTTTGGGGGTACTGGCCACTGAAGCTTTCTTT	many	TRBJ1-1	TRBV12-3/TRBV12-4	-	14
CASSSQFDEHFF	TGTGCCAGCAGCTCCCAATTCGATGAACATTTCTTC	-	TRBJ2-1	TRBV11-3	-	12
CPSGPWRGSGANVLTF	TGTCCTAGTGGTCCCTGGAGGGGTTCTGGGGCCAACGTCCTGACTTTC	-	TRBJ2-6	TRBV12-5	-	16
CASSRQGTLSTEAFF	TGTGCCAGCAGTCGACAGGGCACCCTATCCACTGAAGCTTTCTTT	-	TRBJ1-1	TRBV2	TRBD1	15
CIDSSTDTQYF	TGTATAGACAGTAGCACAGATACGCAGTATTTT	-	TRBJ2-3	TRBV29-1	-	11
CASSQHSGTSNYEQRF	TGTGCCAGCAGCCAACATTCGGGGACTAGCAACTACGAGCAGCGCTTC	-	TRBJ2-7	TRBV11-2	TRBD2	16
CASTASESREAQYF	TGTGCCAGCACCGCCAGTGAATCCAGAGAGGCCCAGTACTTC	-	TRBJ2-5	TRBV6-6	-	14
CASSQTFSGATCEQYF	TGCGCCAGCAGCCAAACCTTTAGCGGGGCTACCTGCGAGCAATACTTC	once	TRBJ2-7	TRBV4-1	TRBD2	16
CSVDLWVGAEAFF	TGCAGCGTTGATCTATGGGTCGGGGCTGAAGCTTTCTTT	many	TRBJ1-1	TRBV29-1	-	13
CATSELPGHTYEQYF	TGTGCCACCAGTGAACTACCGGGACACACTTACGAGCAGTACTTC	few	TRBJ2-7	TRBV24-1	-	15